This is a list of T cell receptor beta chains from one sample in a study of neurological immune-mediated disorders. TCRdb redid the calling of the 5' RACE reads with MiXCR, one entry per CDR3 protein. The table includes roughly 30,000 distinct CDR3 sequences, approximately 4.3% detected once. The sequenced sample consisted of PBMCs. The origin of the receptors is a man between 18 and 35 years old in good health. The CDR3 runs from the conserved cysteine through the conserved F or W. D genes are given only for firm matches. Clone size is stated in some rows and not others, as once, few, many or a class when expanded.

>many|TRBV5-6|.|TRBJ1-1
TGTGCCAGCAGCTTGGATAGGGGGGCCACTGAAGCTTTCTTT
CASSLDRGATEAFF
>many|TRBV5-1|.|TRBJ1-1
TGCGCCAGCAGCTTGGGTCGGAACACCGGGAAAACTTTCTTT
CASSLGRNTGKTFF
>many|TRBV6-6|TRBD2|TRBJ2-7
TGTGCCAGCACCCTTAGCGGGGGTTCCTACGAGCAGTACTTC
CASTLSGGSYEQYF
>many|TRBV5-4|TRBD1|TRBJ1-1
TGTGCCAGCAGCGCGCTTAGGGGGCCGGGAACTGAAGCTTTCTTT
CASSALRGPGTEAFF
>many|TRBV2|TRBD1|TRBJ1-5
TGTGCCAGCAGTTGGGACAGGGCAGGGCATCAGCCCCAGCATTTT
CASSWDRAGHQPQHF
>many|TRBV5-1|.|TRBJ2-3
TGCGCCAGCAGCTTAATAGTCCAGGGAAGCACAGATACGCAGTATTTT
CASSLIVQGSTDTQYF
>many|TRBV7-6|TRBD1|TRBJ2-7
TGTGCCAGCAGCTTAGGACAGGGAACACCCTACGAGCAGTACTTC
CASSLGQGTPYEQYF
>many|TRBV6-1|.|TRBJ2-3
TGTGCCAGCAGTGCAGCGGAATCCACAGATACGCAGTATTTT
CASSAAESTDTQYF
>many|TRBV29-1|TRBD1|TRBJ1-2
TGCAGCGCCACAAGACAGGGGGAAAAATCTAACTATGGCTACACCTTC
CSATRQGEKSNYGYTF
>many|TRBV5-1|TRBD1|TRBJ2-5
TGCGCCAGCAGCTTGGCGACAGGGCCCCAGGAGACCCAGTACTTC
CASSLATGPQETQYF
>.|TRBV6-2/TRBV6-3|.|TRBJ2-5
TGTGCCAGCGACGCAGGGGAACAAGAGACCCAGTACTTC
CASDAGEQETQYF
>many|TRBV20-1|.|TRBJ1-3
TGCAGTGCTAGAGAAACAGGGATCTCTGGAAACACCATATATTTT
CSARETGISGNTIYF
>many|TRBV4-3|TRBD1|TRBJ1-1
TGCGCCAGCAGCCAGTCTGACAGGGGGACTGAAGCTTTCTTT
CASSQSDRGTEAFF
>many|TRBV7-9|TRBD1|TRBJ2-3
TGTGCCAGCAGCAGTAGTGTGGGACAGGGATCTAGCACAGATACGCAGTATTTT
CASSSSVGQGSSTDTQYF
>many|TRBV6-5|.|TRBJ2-7
TGTGCCAGCAGTTATTGGATGAAAGGCTCCTACGAGCAGTACTTC
CASSYWMKGSYEQYF
>many|TRBV5-1|TRBD2|TRBJ2-5
TGCGCCAGCAGTCAGGGACTAGCGGCAGCAAGGTGGGAGACCCAGTACTTC
CASSQGLAAARWETQYF
>many|TRBV6-5|TRBD1|TRBJ2-1
TGTGCCAGCAGTGTTATCCTAAATCAGGGGGATGAGCAGTTCTTC
CASSVILNQGDEQFF
>many|TRBV6-5|.|TRBJ1-2
TGTGCCAGCAGCCTGAATGCCGACAGTGGCTACACCTTC
CASSLNADSGYTF
>many|TRBV6-5|.|TRBJ1-1
TGTGCCAGCAGCGCCCAGAGGTCCGAAGCTTTCTTT
CASSAQRSEAFF
>many|TRBV7-3|.|TRBJ2-1
TGTGCCAGCAGTTCTCGAGGTATAGATGAGCAGTTCTTC
CASSSRGIDEQFF
>many|TRBV29-1|.|TRBJ2-1
TGCAGCGTTGAGCGGATAAGCCCAGGGGAGCAGTTCTTC
CSVERISPGEQFF
>many|TRBV20-1|.|TRBJ2-6
TGCAGTGCTAGGGGCCCTGGGGGGATCGATTCTGGGGCCAACGTCCTGACTTTC
CSARGPGGIDSGANVLTF
>many|TRBV10-3|.|TRBJ1-2
TGTGCCCTCAGGCCCTCAGGGAATGGCTACACCTTC
CALRPSGNGYTF
>many|TRBV7-2|TRBD1|TRBJ2-7
TGTGCCAGCAGCTTAGGCGGACAGGGCATCTACGAGCAGTACTTC
CASSLGGQGIYEQYF
>medium-sized|TRBV20-1|TRBD2|TRBJ2-2
TGCAGTGCTAGATCCGGGACTAGCGGGGGTCCCTCGAACACCGGGGAGCTGTTTTTT
CSARSGTSGGPSNTGELFF
>many|TRBV10-3|.|TRBJ1-1
TGTGCCATCAGTGACCTCGGACTGGCTTTCTTT
CAISDLGLAFF
>many|TRBV12-5|.|TRBJ2-7
TGTGCTAGTGGCCCGGGGGCGGCCTACGAGCAGTACTTC
CASGPGAAYEQYF
>many|TRBV3-1|.|TRBJ1-2
TGTGCCAGCAGCCAAGGGGGAGAATATGGCTACACCTTC
CASSQGGEYGYTF
>many|TRBV11-2|.|TRBJ1-1
TGTGCCAGCAGCGCGCAAGCCGGACACTTAAACACTGAAGCTTTCTTT
CASSAQAGHLNTEAFF
>many|TRBV5-8|.|TRBJ2-6
TGTGCCAGCAGCTTGTGGGGGGGGGCCTCTGGGGCCAACGTCCTGACTTTC
CASSLWGGASGANVLTF
>many|TRBV24-1|.|TRBJ1-6
TGTGCCACCAGTGATTTCACACCGGGCAATTCACCCCTCCACTTT
CATSDFTPGNSPLHF
>few|TRBV27|.|TRBJ2-2
TGTGCCACCGTAGGGGCTAACACCGGGGAGCTGTTTTTT
CATVGANTGELFF
>many|TRBV20-1|TRBD2|TRBJ2-1
TGCAGTGCGGGGGGACTAGCGTCCTACAATGAGCAGTTCTTC
CSAGGLASYNEQFF
>many|TRBV4-2|.|TRBJ1-1
TGTGCCAGCAGCCAAGTCGAGGGGGGCACTGAAGCTTTCTTT
CASSQVEGGTEAFF
>many|TRBV2|.|TRBJ1-1
TGTGCCAGCACCGAGACCGTTGGCAACACTGAAGCTTTCTTT
CASTETVGNTEAFF
>.|TRBV7-7|TRBD1|TRBJ2-7
TGTGCTAGCAGCATAGGGACAGCCTACGAGCAGTACTTC
CASSIGTAYEQYF
>many|TRBV5-1|.|TRBJ2-3
TGCGCCAGCAGCTTGGGACTGACCACTAGCACAGATACGCAGTATTTT
CASSLGLTTSTDTQYF
>many|TRBV7-2|.|TRBJ2-5
TGTGCCAGCACCAACCCCCCAGATCAAGAGACCCAGTACTTC
CASTNPPDQETQYF
>many|TRBV4-1|TRBD2|TRBJ2-3
TGCGCCAGCAGCCGCCTACTAGCGGGACAGGAGGATACGCAGTATTTT
CASSRLLAGQEDTQYF
>many|TRBV9|.|TRBJ2-5
TGTGCCAGCAGCGTAGAAATCCGGACAGCACAAGAGACCCAGTACTTC
CASSVEIRTAQETQYF
>many|TRBV4-1|.|TRBJ2-7
TGCGCCAGCAGCCAAGATAAAGGCTACGAGCAGTACTTC
CASSQDKGYEQYF
>many|TRBV5-1|.|TRBJ1-2
TGCGCCAGCAGCTTGGCACAGTCTTGGGGCTACACCTTC
CASSLAQSWGYTF
>many|TRBV6-5|.|TRBJ1-4
TGTGCCAGCAGTTGGACAGCAACTAATGAAAAACTGTTTTTT
CASSWTATNEKLFF